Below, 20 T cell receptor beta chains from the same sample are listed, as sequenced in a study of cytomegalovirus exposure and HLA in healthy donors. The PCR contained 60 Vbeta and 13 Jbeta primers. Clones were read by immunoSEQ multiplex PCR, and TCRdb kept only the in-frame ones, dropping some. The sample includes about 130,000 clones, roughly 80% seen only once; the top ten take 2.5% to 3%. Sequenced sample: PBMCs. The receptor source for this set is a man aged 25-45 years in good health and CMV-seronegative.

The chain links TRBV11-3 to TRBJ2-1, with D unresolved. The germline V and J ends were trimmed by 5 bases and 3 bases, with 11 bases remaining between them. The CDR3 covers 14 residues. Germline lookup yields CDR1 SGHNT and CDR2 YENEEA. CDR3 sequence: CASSQPSIYNEQFF. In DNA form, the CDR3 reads TGTGCCAGCAGCCAACCTAGTATCTACAATGAGCAGTTCTTC.

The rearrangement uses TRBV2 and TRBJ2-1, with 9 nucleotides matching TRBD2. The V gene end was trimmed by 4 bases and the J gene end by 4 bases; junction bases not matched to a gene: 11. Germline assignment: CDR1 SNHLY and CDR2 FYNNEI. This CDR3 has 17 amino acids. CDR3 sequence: CASSGSTGTSRYNEQFF. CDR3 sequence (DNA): TGTGCCAGCAGTGGATCCACCGGGACTAGCAGGTACAATGAGCAGTTCTTC.

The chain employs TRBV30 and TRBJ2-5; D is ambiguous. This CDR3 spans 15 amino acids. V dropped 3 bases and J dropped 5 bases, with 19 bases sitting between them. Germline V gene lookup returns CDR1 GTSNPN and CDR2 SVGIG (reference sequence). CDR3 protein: CAWRQYFVGQETQYF. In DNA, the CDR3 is TGTGCCTGGAGACAATACTTCGTTGGGCAGGAGACCCAGTACTTC.

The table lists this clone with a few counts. Here the CDR3 DNA reads TGTGCCTGGAGTGCGGACTTGGAAGCTTTCTTT. As protein: CAWSADLEAFF. The rearrangement links TRBV30 to TRBJ1-1; D call uncertain. Trimming pared 1 base from V and 8 bases from J, leaving 8 bases between. Germline CDR1 GTSNPN, CDR2 SVGIG (reference sequence). This CDR3 is built from 11 residues.

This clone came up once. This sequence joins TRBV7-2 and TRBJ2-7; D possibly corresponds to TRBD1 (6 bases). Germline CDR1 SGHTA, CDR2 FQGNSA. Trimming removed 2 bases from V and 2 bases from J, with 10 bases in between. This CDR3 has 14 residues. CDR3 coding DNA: TGTGCCAGCAGCTTACATGGGGGCCCCTACGAGCAGTACTTC. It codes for CASSLHGGPYEQYF.

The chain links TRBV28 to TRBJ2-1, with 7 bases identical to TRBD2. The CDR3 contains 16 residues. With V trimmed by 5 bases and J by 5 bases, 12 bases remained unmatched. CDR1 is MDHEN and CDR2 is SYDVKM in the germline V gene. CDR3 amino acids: CASSPQRAGVNNEQFF. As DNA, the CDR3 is TGTGCCAGCAGTCCACAACGCGCGGGGGTAAACAATGAGCAGTTCTTC.

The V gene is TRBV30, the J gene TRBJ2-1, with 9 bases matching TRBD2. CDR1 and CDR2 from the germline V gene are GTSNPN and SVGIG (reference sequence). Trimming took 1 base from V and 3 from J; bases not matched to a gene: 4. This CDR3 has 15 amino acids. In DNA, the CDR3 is TGTGCCTGGAGTGGACTAGCGGACGGCTACAATGAGCAGTTCTTC. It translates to CAWSGLADGYNEQFF.

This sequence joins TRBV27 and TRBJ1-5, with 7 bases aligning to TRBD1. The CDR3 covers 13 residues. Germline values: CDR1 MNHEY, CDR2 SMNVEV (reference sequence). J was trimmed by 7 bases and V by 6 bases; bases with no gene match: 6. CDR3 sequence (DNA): TGTGCCAGCAGAGAAACAGGGGAACAGCCCCAGCATTTT. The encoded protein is CASRETGEQPQHF.

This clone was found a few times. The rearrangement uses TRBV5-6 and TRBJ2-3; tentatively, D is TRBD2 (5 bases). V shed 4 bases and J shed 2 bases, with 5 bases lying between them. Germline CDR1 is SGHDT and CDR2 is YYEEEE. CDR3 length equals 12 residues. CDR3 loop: CASSRDTDTQYF. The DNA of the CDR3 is TGTGCCAGCAGCCGGGACACAGATACGCAGTATTTT.

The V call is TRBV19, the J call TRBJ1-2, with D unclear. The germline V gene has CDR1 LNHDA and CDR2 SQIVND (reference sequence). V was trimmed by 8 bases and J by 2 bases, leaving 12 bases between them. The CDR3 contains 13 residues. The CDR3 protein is CASRRDKNYGYTF. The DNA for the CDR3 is TGTGCCAGTCGGAGGGATAAGAACTATGGCTACACCTTC.

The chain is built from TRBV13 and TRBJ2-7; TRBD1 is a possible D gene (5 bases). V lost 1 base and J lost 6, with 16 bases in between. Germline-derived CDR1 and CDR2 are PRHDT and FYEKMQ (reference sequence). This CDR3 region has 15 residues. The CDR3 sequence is CASSLEAGNKGEQYF. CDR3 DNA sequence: TGTGCCAGCAGCTTAGAAGCAGGGAATAAGGGCGAGCAGTACTTC.

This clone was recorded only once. The CDR3 nucleotides read TGTGCCAGCAGTGAAGTCCTGTACAGGGGGAAAAACTATGGCTACACCTTC. Its protein is CASSEVLYRGKNYGYTF. This chain uses TRBV6-1 with TRBJ1-2, with 8 nucleotides matching TRBD1. V lost 1 base, J lost 2 bases, and 9 bases stayed unmatched. CDR1 is MNHNS and CDR2 is SASEGT in the germline V gene. This CDR3 region has 17 residues.

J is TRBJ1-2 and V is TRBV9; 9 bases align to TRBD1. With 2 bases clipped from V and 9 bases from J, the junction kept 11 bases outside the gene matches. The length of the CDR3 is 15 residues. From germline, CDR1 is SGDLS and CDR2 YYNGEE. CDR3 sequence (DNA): TGTGCCAGCAGCGTCATCGGGACAGGGACTTATAGCTACACCTTC. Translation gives CASSVIGTGTYSYTF.

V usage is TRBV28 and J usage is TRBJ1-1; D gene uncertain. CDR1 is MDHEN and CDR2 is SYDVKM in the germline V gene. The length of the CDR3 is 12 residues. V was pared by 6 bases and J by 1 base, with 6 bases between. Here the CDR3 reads CASSDTNTEAFF. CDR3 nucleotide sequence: TGTGCCAGCAGCGACACGAACACTGAAGCTTTCTTT.

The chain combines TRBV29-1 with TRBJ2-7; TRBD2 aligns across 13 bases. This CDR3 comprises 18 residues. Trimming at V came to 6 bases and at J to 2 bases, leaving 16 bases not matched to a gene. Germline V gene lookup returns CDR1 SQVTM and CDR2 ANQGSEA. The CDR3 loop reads CSVVGGRLAGGNPYEQYF. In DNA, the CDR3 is TGCAGCGTCGTAGGCGGGCGACTAGCGGGAGGCAATCCCTACGAGCAGTACTTC.

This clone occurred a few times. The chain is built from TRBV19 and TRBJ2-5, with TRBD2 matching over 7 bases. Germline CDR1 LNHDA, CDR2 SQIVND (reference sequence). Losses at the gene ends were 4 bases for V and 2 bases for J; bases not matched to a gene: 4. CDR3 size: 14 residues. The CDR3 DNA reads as TGTGCCAGTAGTAGTCCGGGACTACAAGAGACCCAGTACTTC. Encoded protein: CASSSPGLQETQYF.

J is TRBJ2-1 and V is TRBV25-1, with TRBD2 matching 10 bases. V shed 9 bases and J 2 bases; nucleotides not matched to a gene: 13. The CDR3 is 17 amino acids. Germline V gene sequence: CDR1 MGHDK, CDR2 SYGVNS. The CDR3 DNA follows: TGTGCCAGTAGGTCAGGACTAGCGGACTCAACCTACAATGAGCAGTTCTTC. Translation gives CASRSGLADSTYNEQFF.

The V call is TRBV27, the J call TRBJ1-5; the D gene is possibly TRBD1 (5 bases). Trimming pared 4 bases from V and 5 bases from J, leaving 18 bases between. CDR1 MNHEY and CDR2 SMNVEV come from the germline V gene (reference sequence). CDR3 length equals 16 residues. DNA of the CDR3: TGTGCCAGCAGTTCACATGGGCGGGGGGTAGATCAGCCCCAGCATTTT. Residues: CASSSHGRGVDQPQHF.

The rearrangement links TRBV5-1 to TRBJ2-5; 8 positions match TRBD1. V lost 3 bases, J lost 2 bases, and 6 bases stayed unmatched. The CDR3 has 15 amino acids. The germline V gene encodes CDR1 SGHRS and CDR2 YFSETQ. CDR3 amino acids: CASSSLQGVQETQYF. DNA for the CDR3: TGCGCCAGCAGCTCCCTACAGGGGGTTCAAGAGACCCAGTACTTC.

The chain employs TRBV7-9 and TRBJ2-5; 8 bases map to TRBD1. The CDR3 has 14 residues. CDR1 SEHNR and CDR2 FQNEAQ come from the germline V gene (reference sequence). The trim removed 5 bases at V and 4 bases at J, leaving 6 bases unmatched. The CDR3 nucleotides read TGTGCCAGCAGCCTACGGACAGGGTCAGAGACCCAGTACTTC. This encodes CASSLRTGSETQYF.